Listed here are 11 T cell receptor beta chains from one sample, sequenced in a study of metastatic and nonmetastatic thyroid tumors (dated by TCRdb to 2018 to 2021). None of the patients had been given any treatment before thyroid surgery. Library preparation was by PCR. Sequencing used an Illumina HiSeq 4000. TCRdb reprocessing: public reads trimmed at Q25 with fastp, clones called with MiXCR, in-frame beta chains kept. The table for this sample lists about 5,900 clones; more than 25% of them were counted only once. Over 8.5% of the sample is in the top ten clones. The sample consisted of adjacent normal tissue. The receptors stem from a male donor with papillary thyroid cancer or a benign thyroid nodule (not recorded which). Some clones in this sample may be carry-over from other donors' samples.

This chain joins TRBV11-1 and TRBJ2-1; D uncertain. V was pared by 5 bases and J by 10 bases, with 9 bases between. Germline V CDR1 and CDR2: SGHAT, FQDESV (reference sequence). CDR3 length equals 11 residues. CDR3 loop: CASSHPGEQFF. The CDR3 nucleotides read TGTGCCAGCAGCCACCCCGGAGAGCAGTTCTTC.

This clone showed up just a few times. The CDR3 loop reads CASKGDYEQYF. The CDR3 DNA reads TGTGCCAGTAAGGGGGACTACGAGCAGTACTTC. The V call is TRBV19, the J call TRBJ2-7, with a possible D match to TRBD1 (6 bases). CDR3 length: 11 residues. Trimming shortened V by 7 bases and J by 3 bases, and 7 bases separated the two germline ends. Germline loops: CDR1 LNHDA, CDR2 SQIVND (reference sequence).

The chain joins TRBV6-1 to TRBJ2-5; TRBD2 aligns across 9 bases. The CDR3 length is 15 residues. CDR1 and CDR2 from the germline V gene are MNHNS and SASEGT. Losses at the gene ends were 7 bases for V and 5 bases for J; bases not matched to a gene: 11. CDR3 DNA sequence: TGTGCCAGCATATGGACTAGCGCCTCTTCGGAGACCCAGTACTTC. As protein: CASIWTSASSETQYF.

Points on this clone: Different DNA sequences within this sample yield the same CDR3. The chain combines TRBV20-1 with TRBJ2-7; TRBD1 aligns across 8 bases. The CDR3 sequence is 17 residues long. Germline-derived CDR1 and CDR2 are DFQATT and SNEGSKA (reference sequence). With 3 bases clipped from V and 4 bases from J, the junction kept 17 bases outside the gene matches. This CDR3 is CSARGVGRGQGIYEQYF. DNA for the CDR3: TGCAGTGCTAGGGGGGTTGGGAGAGGACAGGGTATTTACGAGCAGTACTTC.

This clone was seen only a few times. As DNA, the CDR3 is TGTGCCAGCAACCCCCTAGAGGGTAGGGTCGGTTTCTACGAGCAGTACTTC. It yields the protein CASNPLEGRVGFYEQYF. The chain has TRBV11-1 and TRBJ2-7; maybe TRBD2 (5 bases). The CDR3 is 17 amino acids. Germline V CDR1 and CDR2: SGHAT, FQDESV (reference sequence). Deletions cut 7 bases from V and 3 bases from J, with 25 bases between.

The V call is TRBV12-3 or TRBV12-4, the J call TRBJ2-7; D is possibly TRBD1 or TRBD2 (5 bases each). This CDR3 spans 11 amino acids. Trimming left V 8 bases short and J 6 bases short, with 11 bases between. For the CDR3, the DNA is TGTGCCAGCGGTGGGGGTACCGAGCAGTACTTC. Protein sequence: CASGGGTEQYF.

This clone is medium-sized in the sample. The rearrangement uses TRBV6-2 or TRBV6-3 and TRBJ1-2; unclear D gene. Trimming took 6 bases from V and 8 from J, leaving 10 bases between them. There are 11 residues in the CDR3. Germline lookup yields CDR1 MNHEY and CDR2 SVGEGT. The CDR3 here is CASSRSKGYTF. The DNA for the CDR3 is TGTGCCAGCAGCCGCTCTAAGGGCTACACCTTC.

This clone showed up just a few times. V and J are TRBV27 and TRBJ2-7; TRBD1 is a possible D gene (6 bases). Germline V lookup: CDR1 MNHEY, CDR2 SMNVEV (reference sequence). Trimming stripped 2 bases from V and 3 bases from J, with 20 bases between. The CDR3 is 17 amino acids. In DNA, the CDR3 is TGTGCCAGCAGTTTACCAACCATTCTTCAGACAGGCTACGAGCAGTACTTC. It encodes CASSLPTILQTGYEQYF.

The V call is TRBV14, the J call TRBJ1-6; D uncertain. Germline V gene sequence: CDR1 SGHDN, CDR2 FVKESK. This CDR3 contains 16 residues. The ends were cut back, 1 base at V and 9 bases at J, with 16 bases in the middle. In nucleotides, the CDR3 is TGTGCCAGCAGCCAAGTAGGTGGGGATTTGAGTTCACCCCTCCACTTT. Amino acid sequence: CASSQVGGDLSSPLHF.

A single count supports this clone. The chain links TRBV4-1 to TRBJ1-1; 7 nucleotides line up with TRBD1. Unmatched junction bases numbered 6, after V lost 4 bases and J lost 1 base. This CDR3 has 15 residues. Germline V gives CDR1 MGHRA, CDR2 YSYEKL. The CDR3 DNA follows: TGCGCCAGCAGCCTTCGGACAGGACAGAACACTGAAGCTTTCTTT. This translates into CASSLRTGQNTEAFF.

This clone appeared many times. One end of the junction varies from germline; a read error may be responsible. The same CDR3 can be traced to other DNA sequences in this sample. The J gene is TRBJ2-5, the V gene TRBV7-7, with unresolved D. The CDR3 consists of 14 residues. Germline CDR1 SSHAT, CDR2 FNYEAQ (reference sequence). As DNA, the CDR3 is TGTGCTAGCAGCTTAGTGCTGGGGCAAGAGACCCAGTACTTC. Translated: CASSLVLGQETQYF.